These T cell receptor beta chains were read from a single sample in a study of blood T cell repertoires in COVID-19. Assay used: immunoSEQ multiplex PCR; TCRdb lists only in-frame clones, some missing. The sample lists about 56,000 clones, about 90% occurring once. Input material: peripheral blood. These receptors all stem from a human donor in a cohort sampled during active COVID-19. Each CDR3 is given with its conserved first and last residue. The D gene is left open where the match is weak. The size field is filled for only some rows; it gives once, few, many or a size class.

CDR3 length	clone size	J gene	V gene	D gene	CDR3 protein	CDR3 DNA
17	NA	TRBJ1-6	TRBV27	TRBD1	CASSKGQGAGYYSPLHF	TGTGCCAGCAGTAAGGGACAGGGGGCTGGTTATTATTCACCCCTCCACTTT
13	NA	TRBJ2-1	TRBV21-1	NA	CASRSASGNEQFF	TGTGCCAGCAGATCCGCTAGCGGGAATGAGCAGTTCTTC
15	once	TRBJ2-7	TRBV7-2	NA	CASSLGSVLAYEQYF	TGTGCCAGCAGCTTAGGATCGGTGTTAGCCTACGAGCAGTACTTC
15	NA	TRBJ1-2	TRBV21-1	NA	CASSIGQGPKWGYTF	TGTGCCAGCAGCATCGGACAGGGACCTAAATGGGGCTACACCTTC
19	NA	TRBJ2-4	TRBV28	TRBD2	CASSPGGRGTGLAKNIQYF	TGTGCCAGCAGTCCCGGGGGGAGGGGCACCGGCTTAGCCAAAAACATTCAGTACTTC
16	NA	TRBJ1-3	TRBV30	TRBD1	CAWSVRTGFSGNTIYF	TGTGCCTGGAGTGTAAGGACAGGCTTTTCTGGAAACACCATATATTTT
14	NA	TRBJ1-1	TRBV9	TRBD1	CASSRGDRVTEAFF	TGTGCCAGCTCTCGTGGGGACAGGGTCACTGAAGCTTTCTTT
15	NA	TRBJ1-2	TRBV5-3	NA	CARSCGREHSYGYTF	TGTGCCAGAAGCTGCGGCAGGGAACATTCCTATGGCTACACCTTC
13	few	TRBJ1-2	TRBV5-4	NA	CASSSGQGYGYTF	TGTGCCAGCAGCTCGGGCCAGGGCTATGGCTACACCTTC
16	NA	TRBJ1-5	TRBV11-2	TRBD1	CASSWGQGYFNQPQHF	TGTGCCAGCAGCTGGGGACAGGGCTACTTCAATCAGCCCCAGCATTTT